This is a list of T cell receptor beta chains from one sample in a study of shared clonotypes between healthy human individuals. TCRdb keeps only in-frame clones here, not all; method: immunoSEQ multiplex PCR. The table shows 550,000 to 850,000 clones, with less than 85% occurring only once. The sequenced material came from memory CD4+ T cells sorted from blood. The receptor source for this set is a woman in her 30s in good health. Both conserved end residues are trimmed from each CDR3.

V | CDR3
TRBV18 | ASRDRALSEQF
TRBV11-2 | ASSSLDRNTEAF
TRBV5-1 | ASSRRQESTDTQY
TRBV6-1 | ASSAEISNQPQH
TRBV5-6 | ASSLDGTGNQPQH
TRBV21-1 | ASSKRSRGGTPTGSNQPQH
TRBV18 | ASSPVGGNTEAF
TRBV11-2 | ASRTSGRATYNEQF
TRBV7-9 | ASSPLGFSGNTIY
TRBV27 | ASSWGTGELF
TRBV7-2 | ASSFSAGTSGSGELF
TRBV27 | ASSLFGGTAATNEKLF
TRBV28 | ASSPVGPQH
TRBV28 | ASSGTVTTYEQY
TRBV6-1 | ASSEGNDLGEQY
TRBV6-5 | ASGGMNTGELF
TRBV28 | ASSPYRGRGEAF
TRBV19 | ASSMRSLAGAHYSYNEQF
TRBV2 | ASSVGRAFSTDTQY
TRBV7-8 | ASSLNRRTDTQY
TRBV11-2 | ASSPQGGTGELF
TRBV5-4 | ASRRGGANYGYT
TRBV5-6 | ASSLGAGGPGETQY
TRBV28 | ASSGPGKNEKLF
TRBV7-2 | ASSATSGGSYEQY
TRBV11-2 | ASSLTSGATNEKLF
TRBV10-2 | ASSVRDGRNYGYT
TRBV7-2 | ASSFLAGSTDTQY
TRBV5-1 | ASSLDYPSYNEQF
TRBV15 | ATSRDTDTQY
TRBV6-5 | ASSKVAGVGETQY
TRBV5-1 | ASSLGQNYGYT
TRBV5-4 | ASSLAGQGSYGYT
TRBV12-5 | ASGPHSREQF
TRBV2 | ASSELYNEQF
TRBV28 | ASSGSGTSNYEQY
TRBV27 | ASSPHPPYEQY
TRBV27 | ASSFRGTEAF
TRBV2 | ASSEAPAYNEQF
TRBV28 | ASSIEQGLGAF
TRBV7-2 | ASRSRGQETQY
TRBV25-1 | ASSARERVGDTQY
TRBV7-9 | ASSLPRETGELF
TRBV19 | ASSSGLADTIY
TRBV14 | ASSPQGNTIY
TRBV19 | ASSTEGGDEQY
TRBV30 | AWSWGGTNTGELF